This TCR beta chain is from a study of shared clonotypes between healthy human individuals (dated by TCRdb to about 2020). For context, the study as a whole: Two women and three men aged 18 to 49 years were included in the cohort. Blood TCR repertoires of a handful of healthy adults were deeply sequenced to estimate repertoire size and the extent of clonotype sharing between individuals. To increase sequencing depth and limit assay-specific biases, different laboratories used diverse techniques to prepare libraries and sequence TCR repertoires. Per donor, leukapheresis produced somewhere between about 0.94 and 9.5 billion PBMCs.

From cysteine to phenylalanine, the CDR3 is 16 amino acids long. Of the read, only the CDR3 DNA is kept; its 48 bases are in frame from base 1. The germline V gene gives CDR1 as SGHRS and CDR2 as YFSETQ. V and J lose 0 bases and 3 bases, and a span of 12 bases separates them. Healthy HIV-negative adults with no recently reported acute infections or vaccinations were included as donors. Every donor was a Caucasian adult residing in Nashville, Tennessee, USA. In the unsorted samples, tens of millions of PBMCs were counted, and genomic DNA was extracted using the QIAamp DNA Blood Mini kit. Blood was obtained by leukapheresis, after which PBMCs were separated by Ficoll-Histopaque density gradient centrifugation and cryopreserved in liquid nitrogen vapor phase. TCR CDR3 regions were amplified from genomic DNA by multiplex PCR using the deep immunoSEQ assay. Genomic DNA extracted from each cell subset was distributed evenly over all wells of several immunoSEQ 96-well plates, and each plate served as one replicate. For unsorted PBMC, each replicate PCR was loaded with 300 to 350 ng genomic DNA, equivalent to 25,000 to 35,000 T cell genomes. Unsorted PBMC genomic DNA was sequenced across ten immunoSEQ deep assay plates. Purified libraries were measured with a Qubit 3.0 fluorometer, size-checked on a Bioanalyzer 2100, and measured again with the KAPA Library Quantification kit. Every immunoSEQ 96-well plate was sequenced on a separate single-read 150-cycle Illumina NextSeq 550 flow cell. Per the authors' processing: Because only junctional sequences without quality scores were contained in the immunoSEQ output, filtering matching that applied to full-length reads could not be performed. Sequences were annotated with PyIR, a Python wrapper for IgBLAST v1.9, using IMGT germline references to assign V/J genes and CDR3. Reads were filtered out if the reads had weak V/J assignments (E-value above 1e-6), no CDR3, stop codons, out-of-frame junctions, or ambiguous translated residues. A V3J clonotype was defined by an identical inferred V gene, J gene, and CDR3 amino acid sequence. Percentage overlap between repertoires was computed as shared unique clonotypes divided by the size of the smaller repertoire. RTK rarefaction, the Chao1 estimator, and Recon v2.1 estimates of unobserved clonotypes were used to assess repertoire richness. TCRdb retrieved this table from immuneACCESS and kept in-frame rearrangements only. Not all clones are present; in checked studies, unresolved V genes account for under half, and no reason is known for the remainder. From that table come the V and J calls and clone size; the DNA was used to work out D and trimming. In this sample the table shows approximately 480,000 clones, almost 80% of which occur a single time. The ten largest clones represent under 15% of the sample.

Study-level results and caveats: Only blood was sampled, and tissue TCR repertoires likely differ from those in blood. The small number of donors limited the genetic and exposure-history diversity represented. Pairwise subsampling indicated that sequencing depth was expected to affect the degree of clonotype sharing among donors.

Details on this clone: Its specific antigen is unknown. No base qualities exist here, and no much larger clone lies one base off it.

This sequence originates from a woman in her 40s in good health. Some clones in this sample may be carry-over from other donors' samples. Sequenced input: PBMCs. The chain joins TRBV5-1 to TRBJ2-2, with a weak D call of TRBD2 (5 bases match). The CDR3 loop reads CASSLVAGMDTGELFF. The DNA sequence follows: TGCGCCAGCAGCTTGGTTGCGGGTATGGACACCGGGGAGCTGTTTTTT.